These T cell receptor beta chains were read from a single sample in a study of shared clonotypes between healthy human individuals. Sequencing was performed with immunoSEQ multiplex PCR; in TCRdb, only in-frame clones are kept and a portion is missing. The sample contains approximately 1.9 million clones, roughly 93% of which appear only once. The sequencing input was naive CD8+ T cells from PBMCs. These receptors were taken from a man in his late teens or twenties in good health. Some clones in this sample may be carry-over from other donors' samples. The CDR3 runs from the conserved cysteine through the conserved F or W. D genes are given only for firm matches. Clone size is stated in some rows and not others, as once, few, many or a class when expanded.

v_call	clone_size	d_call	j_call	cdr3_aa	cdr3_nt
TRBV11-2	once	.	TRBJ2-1	CASSPPPGERPAYNEQFF	TGTGCCAGCAGCCCCCCTCCCGGGGAGCGGCCCGCCTACAATGAGCAGTTCTTC
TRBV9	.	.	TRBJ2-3	CASSVGENEADTQYF	TGTGCCAGCAGCGTAGGGGAGAATGAGGCAGATACGCAGTATTTT
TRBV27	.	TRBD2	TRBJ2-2	CASSLSTGGVTGELFF	TGTGCCAGCAGTTTGTCGACGGGAGGGGTCACCGGGGAGCTGTTTTTT
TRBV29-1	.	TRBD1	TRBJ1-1	CSVATGGYTEAFF	TGCAGCGTCGCGACAGGGGGCTACACTGAAGCTTTCTTT
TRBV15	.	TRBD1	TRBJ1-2	CATSTSPPPAGGGYTF	TGTGCCACCAGCACCTCCCCCCCGCCGGCAGGGGGTGGCTACACCTTC
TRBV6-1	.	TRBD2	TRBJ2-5	CASSEALGGEQETQYF	TGTGCCAGCAGTGAAGCTCTCGGGGGGGAACAAGAGACCCAGTACTTC
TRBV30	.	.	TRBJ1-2	CAWSSPDGPLRGYTF	TGTGCCTGGAGTTCCCCGGACGGCCCCCTGAGGGGCTACACCTTC
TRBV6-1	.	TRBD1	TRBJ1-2	CASIPRGTGEGYTF	TGTGCCAGCATCCCCAGAGGGACAGGAGAAGGCTACACCTTC
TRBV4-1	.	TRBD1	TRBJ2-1	CASSLTPGQGDNEQFF	TGCGCCAGCAGCCTGACTCCGGGACAGGGGGACAATGAGCAGTTCTTC
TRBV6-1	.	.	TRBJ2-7	CAGGGGRGYEQYF	TGTGCCGGCGGAGGAGGGCGGGGCTACGAGCAGTACTTC
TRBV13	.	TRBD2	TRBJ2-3	CASSSSGLAYLSTRSDTQYF	TGTGCCAGCAGCTCTTCGGGACTAGCGTACCTTAGCACACGGTCGGATACGCAGTATTTT
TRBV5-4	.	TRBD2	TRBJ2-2	CASSVGLAGLNTGELFF	TGTGCCAGCAGCGTCGGACTAGCGGGACTGAACACCGGGGAGCTGTTTTTT
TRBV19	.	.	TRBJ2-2	CASSASLGELFF	TGTGCCAGTTCGGCTAGCCTCGGGGAGCTGTTTTTT
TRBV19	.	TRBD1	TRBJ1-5	CASRTGGEPQHF	TGTGCCAGCCGAACAGGGGGCGAGCCCCAGCATTTT
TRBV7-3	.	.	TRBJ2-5	CASSFLHGETQYF	TGTGCCAGCAGCTTCCTCCACGGGGAGACCCAGTACTTC
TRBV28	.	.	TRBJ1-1	CASSLKGLGEAFF	TGTGCCAGCAGTTTGAAAGGTTTGGGTGAAGCTTTCTTT
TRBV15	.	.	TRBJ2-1	CATSRDATGAFAEQFF	TGTGCCACCAGCAGAGATGCGACGGGAGCGTTCGCTGAGCAGTTCTTC
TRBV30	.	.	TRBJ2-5	CAWVIPTGVGGRETQYF	TGTGCCTGGGTTATTCCTACAGGGGTAGGGGGGAGAGAGACCCAGTACTTC
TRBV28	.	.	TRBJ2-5	CASRGNEQTRETQYF	TGTGCCAGCAGGGGGAATGAGCAGACTCGGGAGACCCAGTACTTC
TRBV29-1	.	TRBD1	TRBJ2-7	CSVAHDRERDYEQYF	TGCAGCGTTGCCCACGACAGGGAGAGAGACTACGAGCAGTACTTC
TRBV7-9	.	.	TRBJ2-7	CASSRSTVEQYF	TGTGCCAGCAGCCGTTCGACAGTCGAGCAGTACTTC
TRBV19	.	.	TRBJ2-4	CASGTSFAKNIQYF	TGTGCAAGTGGCACTAGTTTCGCCAAAAACATTCAGTACTTC
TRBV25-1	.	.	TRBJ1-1	CASSWLNTEAFF	TGTGCCAGCAGTTGGTTGAACACTGAAGCTTTCTTT
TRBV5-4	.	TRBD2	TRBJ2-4	CASSLWTSGKNIQYF	TGTGCCAGCAGCTTGTGGACTAGCGGTAAAAACATTCAGTACTTC
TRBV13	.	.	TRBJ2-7	CASSGMGTYEQYF	TGTGCCAGCAGCGGTATGGGTACCTACGAGCAGTACTTC
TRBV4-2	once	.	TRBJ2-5	CASSPLQTSEETQYF	TGTGCCAGCAGCCCATTACAGACTAGTGAAGAGACCCAGTACTTC
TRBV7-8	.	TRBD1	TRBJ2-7	CASSLNTGTAYEQYF	TGTGCCAGCAGCTTAAATACCGGGACAGCCTACGAGCAGTACTTC
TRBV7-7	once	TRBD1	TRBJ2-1	CASSLGTGVPYNEQFF	TGTGCCAGCAGCCTCGGGACAGGAGTCCCCTACAATGAGCAGTTCTTC
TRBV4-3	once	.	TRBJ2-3	CASSQEAYTDTQYF	TGCGCCAGCAGCCAAGAGGCCTACACAGATACGCAGTATTTT
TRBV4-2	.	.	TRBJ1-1	CASSQVGSTVNTEAFF	TGTGCCAGCAGCCAAGTGGGTTCGACCGTAAACACTGAAGCTTTCTTT
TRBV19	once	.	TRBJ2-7	CASSITRTYEQYF	TGTGCCAGTAGTATAACTAGGACCTACGAGCAGTACTTC
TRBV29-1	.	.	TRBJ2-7	CSVGIGQLYEQYF	TGCAGCGTGGGAATAGGACAGCTCTACGAGCAGTACTTC
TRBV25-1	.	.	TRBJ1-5	CASSDRGLNQPQHF	TGTGCCAGCAGTGATCGGGGGCTCAATCAGCCCCAGCATTTT
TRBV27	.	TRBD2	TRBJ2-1	CASSLSAGVGQDEQFF	TGTGCCAGCAGTTTATCCGCGGGGGTGGGTCAGGATGAGCAGTTCTTC
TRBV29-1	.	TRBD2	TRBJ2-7	CSVLTSGMPYF	TGCAGCGTTTTGACTAGCGGGATGCCGTACTTC
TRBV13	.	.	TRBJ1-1	CASSAFREGDTEAFF	TGTGCCAGCAGCGCTTTCCGGGAAGGTGACACTGAAGCTTTCTTT
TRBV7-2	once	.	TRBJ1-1	CASSFLTGSGTEAFF	TGTGCCAGCAGCTTTCTAACGGGATCGGGGACTGAAGCTTTCTTT
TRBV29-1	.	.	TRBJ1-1	CSVEVRTEAFF	TGCAGCGTTGAAGTGAGGACTGAAGCTTTCTTT
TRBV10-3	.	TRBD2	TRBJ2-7	CAISQTSGRAYEQYF	TGTGCCATCAGCCAAACTAGCGGGAGGGCCTACGAGCAGTACTTC
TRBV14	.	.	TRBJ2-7	CASSQGWARGYEQYF	TGTGCCAGCAGCCAAGGCTGGGCCCGTGGTTACGAGCAGTACTTC
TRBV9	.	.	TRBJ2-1	CASSRGWGSVYNEQFF	TGTGCCAGCAGCCGTGGTTGGGGTTCGGTCTACAATGAGCAGTTCTTC
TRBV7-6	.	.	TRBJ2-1	CASSFKGPAVARNEQFF	TGTGCCAGCAGCTTTAAGGGTCCGGCCGTCGCGAGAAATGAGCAGTTCTTC
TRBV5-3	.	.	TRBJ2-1	CARSRINEQFF	TGTGCCAGAAGCCGTATCAATGAGCAGTTCTTC
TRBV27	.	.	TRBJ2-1	CASSLVPPSYNEQFF	TGTGCCAGCAGTTTAGTCCCCCCGTCCTACAATGAGCAGTTCTTC
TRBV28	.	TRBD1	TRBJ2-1	CASSFTGTGFLMGNEQFF	TGTGCCAGCAGTTTCACCGGGACAGGGTTTTTAATGGGCAATGAGCAGTTCTTC
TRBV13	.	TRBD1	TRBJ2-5	CASSDDRGIGETQYF	TGTGCCAGCAGCGATGACAGGGGGATTGGAGAGACCCAGTACTTC
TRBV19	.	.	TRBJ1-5	CASSIYSRGNQPQHF	TGTGCCAGTAGTATTTATAGTAGGGGGAATCAGCCCCAGCATTTT
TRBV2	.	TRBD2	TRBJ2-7	CASRGITSDISYEQYF	TGTGCCAGCAGAGGAATTACTAGCGACATCTCCTACGAGCAGTACTTC
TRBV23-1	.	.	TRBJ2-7	CASSQSRGQSSYEQYF	TGCGCCAGCAGTCAATCTCGGGGGCAAAGCTCCTACGAGCAGTACTTC
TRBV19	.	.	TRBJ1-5	CASSIVGMGGGNQPQHF	TGTGCCAGTAGTATTGTAGGAATGGGGGGCGGCAATCAGCCCCAGCATTTT
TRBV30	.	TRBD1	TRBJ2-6	CACVLNHRHRGYVTGANVLTF	TGTGCCTGCGTCCTTAATCACAGACACAGGGGGTATGTGACTGGGGCCAACGTCCTGACTTTC
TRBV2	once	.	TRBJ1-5	CASLLGTGNQPQHF	TGTGCCAGCCTACTCGGGACGGGCAATCAGCCCCAGCATTTT
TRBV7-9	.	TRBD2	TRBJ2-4	CASSSREDGKNIQYF	TGTGCCAGCAGCTCGCGGGAGGATGGCAAAAACATTCAGTACTTC
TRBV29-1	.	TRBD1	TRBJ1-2	CSADPRTGGYGYTF	TGCAGCGCCGACCCCCGGACAGGGGGCTATGGCTACACCTTC
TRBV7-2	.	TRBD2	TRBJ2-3	CASSSRGGRRGGTDTQYF	TGTGCCAGCAGCTCCCGAGGAGGGAGGCGGGGGGGCACAGATACGCAGTATTTT
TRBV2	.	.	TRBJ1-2	CASITVSGDYGYTF	TGTGCCAGCATAACAGTCAGTGGGGACTATGGCTACACCTTC
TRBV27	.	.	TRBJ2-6	CASSYSFFSGANVLTF	TGTGCCAGCAGCTACTCCTTCTTCTCTGGGGCCAACGTCCTGACTTTC
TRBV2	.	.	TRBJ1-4	CASSEFFGERNEKLFF	TGTGCCAGCAGTGAATTTTTTGGGGAGCGGAATGAAAAACTGTTTTTT
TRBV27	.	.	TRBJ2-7	CASSLWGGSYEQYF	TGTGCCAGCAGTTTATGGGGCGGCTCCTACGAGCAGTACTTC
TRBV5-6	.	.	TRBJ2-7	CASSSQTTENPYEQYF	TGTGCCAGCAGCTCCCAAACGACAGAAAATCCCTACGAGCAGTACTTC